These 20 T cell receptor beta chains originate from one sample sequenced in a study of T-cell reconstitution after alpha-beta-depleted transplantation in children. Unique molecular identifiers tagged the TCRbeta library. TCRdb re-analysed the PCR reads in MiXCR, keeping a single row per CDR3 protein. The sample consists of roughly 300,000 distinct CDR3 sequences, more than 9% of them appearing once. Sequences were derived from peripheral blood, sampled 180 days after TCRalphabeta/CD19-depleted stem cell transplant. The receptors come from a male patient under 10 years old who had a stem cell transplant for chronic granulomatous disease, so the T cells may come from the graft donor.

Of note for this clonotype: This could be a read error, since a much larger clone is one nucleotide away. The genes are TRBV20-1 and TRBJ1-5; D is ambiguous. This CDR3 region has 12 residues. V lost 3 bases, J lost 6 bases, and 9 bases lay in between. Looked up from germline, CDR1 is DFQATT and CDR2 is SNEGSKA (reference sequence). The CDR3 bases are TGCAGTGCTAGGTCCTCTACTCAGCCCCAGCATTTT. As protein: CSARSSTQPQHF.

This clonotype has at least ten counts. The chain couples TRBV7-3 to TRBJ2-1, with TRBD2 identical over 16 bases. Germline V gives CDR1 SGHTA, CDR2 FQGTGA. The ends lost 4 bases at V and 0 bases at J; junction bases unmatched: 15. This CDR3 is 22 amino acids long. The CDR3 coding sequence is TGTGCCAGCAGCTCCCAACTTCCCGGGACTAGCGGGAGGGGTTCCTCCTACAATGAGCAGTTCTTC. The encoded protein is CASSSQLPGTSGRGSSYNEQFF.

Ten or more counts support this clonotype. The rearrangement links TRBV5-1 to TRBJ2-7; 10 bases line up with TRBD2. Unmatched junction bases numbered 7, after V lost 8 bases and J lost 5 bases. Germline V gene lookup returns CDR1 SGHRS and CDR2 YFSETQ. The CDR3 has 13 amino acids. The CDR3 here is CARWGLAPDEQYF. CDR3 DNA sequence: TGCGCCAGATGGGGACTAGCGCCGGACGAGCAGTACTTC.

This clonotype was seen ten or more times. This chain joins TRBV12-3 or TRBV12-4 and TRBJ2-3; D possibly corresponds to TRBD2 (6 bases). The CDR3 spans 18 residues. V was clipped by 6 bases and J by 0 bases, with 22 bases between them. Written as DNA, the CDR3 is TGTGCCAGCAGCAACACTGTCGGGGGTGGTGGAAGCACAGATACGCAGTATTTT. Translation: CASSNTVGGGGSTDTQYF.

This clonotype has ten or more counts. The chain is built from TRBV29-1 and TRBJ2-5; 13 positions agree with TRBD2. This CDR3 contains 16 residues. Germline CDR1 and CDR2: SQVTM and ANQGSEA. After removal of 4 bases from V and 7 bases from J, the junction contained 12 bases not matched to a gene. The CDR3 nucleotides are TGCAGCGTTGTAAGCGGGACTAGCGGGGCCCCGGGGACCCAGTACTTC. Its translation is CSVVSGTSGAPGTQYF.

The rearrangement links TRBV3-1 to TRBJ2-1; a weak D match, TRBD1 (5 bases). The V and J ends lost 4 bases and 2 bases respectively, with 12 bases between them. This CDR3 is built from 15 residues. Germline V gene lookup returns CDR1 LGHDT and CDR2 YNNKEL (reference sequence). For the CDR3, the DNA is TGTGCCAGCAGCCCGGACAATTTAGCCTACAATGAGCAGTTCTTC. Amino acid sequence: CASSPDNLAYNEQFF.

This clonotype was seen many times. The CDR3, as DNA: TGTGCCAGCAGGCCAGGGGTCTGGGACAGGGGGCGCTTGGCTGAAGCTTTCTTT. Amino acid sequence: CASRPGVWDRGRLAEAFF. The chain combines TRBV7-9 with TRBJ1-1; 12 bases fit TRBD1. The CDR3 runs to 18 residues. From germline, CDR1 is SEHNR and CDR2 FQNEAQ (reference sequence). V shed 6 bases and J 6 bases; nucleotides not matched to a gene: 17. Together with reference TRBV7-9 and TRBJ1-1, the CDR3 gives the full variable domain: DTGVSQNPRHKITKRGQNVTFRCDPISEHNRLYWYRQTLGQGPEFLTYFQNEAQLEKSRLLSDRFSAERPKGSFSTLEIQRTEQGDSAMYLCASRPGVWDRGRLAEAFFGQGTRLTVV.

This clonotype was observed at least ten times. The rearrangement joins TRBV29-1 to TRBJ2-1; D is perhaps TRBD1 (5 bases). V was clipped by 0 bases and J by 8 bases, with 14 bases between them. This CDR3 comprises 14 residues. Germline loops: CDR1 SQVTM, CDR2 ANQGSEA. CDR3 sequence (DNA): TGCAGCGTTGAAGAAGATGCCAGGGTCGATGAGCAGTTCTTC. Protein sequence: CSVEEDARVDEQFF.

This clonotype was picked up many times. The chain has TRBV5-1 and TRBJ2-2; 8 positions match TRBD2. V lost 2 bases and J lost 0; bases outside the gene matches: 6. In germline, CDR1 is SGHRS, CDR2 YFSETQ. This CDR3 is 17 amino acids long. For the CDR3, the DNA is TGCGCCAGCAGCTTTAACTTCGGGAGGGCGAACACCGGGGAGCTGTTTTTT. This codes for CASSFNFGRANTGELFF. Full variable domain (remainder filled in from reference TRBV5-1 and TRBJ2-2): KAGVTQTPRYLIKTRGQQVTLSCSPISGHRSVSWYQQTPGQGLQFLFEYFSETQRNKGNFPGRFSGRQFSNSRSEMNVSTLELGDSALYLCASSFNFGRANTGELFFGEGSRLTVL.

This clonotype has ten or more counts. The chain recombines TRBV20-1 with TRBJ2-1; 12 positions agree with TRBD2. Unmatched junction bases numbered 9, after V lost 5 bases and J lost 7 bases. Germline V lookup: CDR1 DFQATT, CDR2 SNEGSKA (reference sequence). The CDR3 consists of 15 residues. The CDR3 bases are TGCAGTGCTGCGCCGACTAGCGGGAGTGGAAATGAGCAGTTCTTC. Its translation: CSAAPTSGSGNEQFF.

In this sample, this clonotype turned up many times. The CDR3 loop is CATSRGGDFYGYTF. The CDR3 region has the DNA TGTGCCACTTCCCGAGGAGGGGACTTCTATGGCTACACCTTC. The chain recombines TRBV27 with TRBJ1-2; perhaps TRBD1 as D (5 bases). CDR1 and CDR2 (germline): MNHEY, SMNVEV (reference sequence). Trimming left V 10 bases short and J 4 bases short, with 19 bases between. CDR3 size: 14 residues.

As concerns this clonotype: Just one base apart from a much larger clone, this may be a read error. The chain uses TRBV12-3 or TRBV12-4 and TRBJ2-3; D is ambiguous. The CDR3 runs 16 residues. This CDR3 reads CVSSFVGGRVFGTQYF. CDR3 in DNA: TGTGTCAGCAGTTTTGTCGGTGGAAGGGTGTTCGGTACGCAGTATTTT.

This clonotype was found many times. V gene TRBV20-1 combines with J gene TRBJ2-1; 9 bases match TRBD2. V lost 6 bases to trimming and J lost 4 bases; unmatched junction nucleotides: 7. Germline V lookup: CDR1 DFQATT, CDR2 SNEGSKA (reference sequence). The length of the CDR3 is 14 residues. CDR3: CSAQIAGVYNEQFF. The CDR3 nucleotides are TGCAGTGCCCAGATAGCGGGAGTATACAATGAGCAGTTCTTC.

The chain links TRBV18 to TRBJ2-7, with D maybe TRBD2 (5 bases). V lost 6 bases and J 6 bases, leaving 21 bases between the germline ends. CDR1 is KGHSH, CDR2 LQKENI, per germline. CDR3 length equals 15 residues. The CDR3 DNA reads TGTGCCAGCTCGTTGAGCGGTGGGGTTCGTGGCGAGCAGTACTTC. Protein: CASSLSGGVRGEQYF.

This clonotype was recorded at least ten times. The chain combines TRBV5-1 with TRBJ2-2; D is perhaps TRBD2 (5 bases). V lost 5 bases to trimming and J lost 5 bases, with 10 bases between them. The CDR3 spans 13 residues. Germline values: CDR1 SGHRS, CDR2 YFSETQ. The CDR3, as DNA: TGCGCCAGCAGAACGGACTCAACCGGGGAGCTGTTTTTT. Translated: CASRTDSTGELFF.

This clonotype was detected many times. This chain uses TRBV27 with TRBJ2-4; 10 nucleotides match TRBD2. J gave up 9 bases and V 3 bases, and 5 bases lay outside the gene matches. The CDR3 covers 14 residues. Germline CDR1 and CDR2: MNHEY and SMNVEV (reference sequence). Written as DNA, the CDR3 is TGTGCCAGCAGTTTGAAACTAGCGGGAAGCATTCAGTACTTC. It codes for CASSLKLAGSIQYF.

V gene TRBV30 combines with J gene TRBJ2-1, with D perhaps TRBD2 (6 bases). Germline V gene sequence: CDR1 GTSNPN, CDR2 SVGIG (reference sequence). The CDR3 has 15 residues. The germline V and J ends were trimmed by 5 bases and 4 bases, with 18 bases remaining between them. Written as DNA, the CDR3 is TGTGCCTGGGAGGAGGGCCTTAGCCCATACAATGAGCAGTTCTTC. This sequence encodes CAWEEGLSPYNEQFF.

This clonotype was observed at least ten times. J is TRBJ2-3 and V is TRBV28, with 12 bases lining up with TRBD2. Trimming removed 6 bases from V and 0 bases from J; junction bases left unmatched: 4. Looked up from germline, CDR1 is MDHEN and CDR2 is SYDVKM. This CDR3 has 16 residues. For the CDR3, the DNA is TGTGCCAGCAGCGTCACTAGCGGGGGGAGCACAGATACGCAGTATTTT. Amino acids: CASSVTSGGSTDTQYF.

There are many counts of this clonotype. This chain links TRBV5-1 with TRBJ2-3, with TRBD2 matching over 7 bases. V shed 4 bases, J shed 3 bases, and the junction held 8 bases outside the gene matches. CDR1 and CDR2 (germline): SGHRS, YFSETQ. This CDR3 contains 15 residues. CDR3 coding DNA: TGCGCCAGCAGCATCGCCGGGACTACAACAGATACGCAGTATTTT. Translated, it gives CASSIAGTTTDTQYF.

The table lists this clonotype with many counts. The chain recombines TRBV6-2 or TRBV6-3 with TRBJ2-7; TRBD2 matches at 14 bases. Germline V CDR1 and CDR2: MNHEY, SVGEGT. The CDR3 length is 18 residues. Trimming at V came to 6 bases and at J to 0 bases, leaving 10 bases not matched to a gene. For the CDR3, the DNA is TGTGCCAGCAGCGACGCGGGACTAGCGGGAGCCCTCTCCTACGAGCAGTACTTC. It specifies CASSDAGLAGALSYEQYF.